This paragraph covers one T cell receptor beta chain sequence. This clone occurred a few times. Its antigen target is currently unknown. Base-call qualities are not available, and no considerably larger clone is one nucleotide away. Each donor gave one peripheral blood draw, averaging around 0.11 L, which was collected into heparinised tubes. Naive, central memory, regulatory and stem cell-like memory CD4+ T cells were sorted on a BD FACSAria II using a panel including CD45RO, CCR7, CD25, CD127, CD95 and CD27. A purity above 95% was achieved for all sorted populations. PBMCs were isolated immediately by Lymphoprep density gradient centrifugation and stained directly without culture. So that batch effects would be minimized, each experiment stained and sorted samples in pairs, pairing one healthy donor with one patient. The data belong to a study of beta chain features in type 1 diabetes (dated by TCRdb to the late 2010s). About the investigation overall: No differences in mean age, gender distribution, total cell number or subset yield were found between patients and healthy donors. Regulatory and stem cell-like memory subsets were isolated from only 8 patients and roughly 8 healthy donors, whereas naive and central memory subsets came from all 28 donors. In the study, TCRB repertoires of sorted circulating CD4+ T cell subsets from recently diagnosed type 1 diabetes patients were compared with those of matched healthy donors. A total of around 110,000,000 sorted cells were examined across all samples, and a strong correlation was observed between cell number per subset and RNA yield. Overall study results and their limits: Because cDNA rather than genomic DNA was sequenced, highly expressing activated cells could have been over-represented, although no difference in activation and CD3 levels was found between groups. Only small numbers of individuals were included in the HLA sub-analyses, which left unresolved whether HLA type had any influence on TCRB rearrangement. Naive, central memory and regulatory TCRB repertoires appeared to be more alike among patients than among healthy donors. Patients with type 1 diabetes made fewer insertions and deleted more nucleotides at VDJ recombination sites, implying thymic rearrangement abnormalities. A moderate but significant shortening of TCRB CDR3 length was observed in type 1 diabetes patients in all four CD4+ subsets. Shorter templates might have been favored by PCR, but patient and control samples were amplified and corrected together, so both groups would have been affected equally by any skew.

All of the isolated RNA was reverse transcribed with the High Capacity cDNA Reverse Transcription Kit, so expressed TCRB transcripts were sequenced. Naive, central memory and regulatory T cell samples underwent deep immunoSEQ sequencing, averaging approximately 3.3 million total reads per sample. Sorted cells were lysed in RLT buffer and RNA was extracted with DNase-treated RNeasy Micro or Mini kits, depending on cell number. To prevent cross-contamination, every cell subset was processed on its own, while patient and healthy donor samples were processed together. The immunoSEQ multiplex PCR was used to amplify TCRB sequences from cDNA, yielding 87-bp fragments that span the CDR3 region. Sequencing of the amplicons was done on the Illumina HiSeq platform. Concerning the study's data processing: Synthetic template baselines were used to correct PCR bias computationally, reads within Hamming distance 2 were collapsed together, and singletons that could not be merged were discarded. Reads were aligned against IMGT so that V, D and J genes, CDR3 length and insertions or deletions at six rearrangement sites could be assigned. Within each subset, clonotype counts were normalized to the number of sorted cells before true diversity and Gini coefficients were calculated with the tcR R package. The overlap coefficient, calculated on TCRB nucleotide sequences, was used to quantify repertoire sharing. As a proxy for the pre-selection repertoire, out-of-frame TCRB sequences from naive cells were analyzed. TCRdb limited this immuneACCESS table to in-frame rearrangements with V and J called. A share of clones is missing; checked studies link under half to unresolved V genes, and the rest is unexplained. Clone size and the V and J calls come from that table; the DNA yielded D and trimming. For this sample there are 630,000 or so clones; about 14% appear just once. The top ten clonotypes cover 0.03% to 0.045% of the sample.

The CDR1 and CDR2 encoded by the germline V gene (reference sequence) are MNHEY and SMNVEV. Germline trimming: 2 bases from V, 7 bases from J; junction bases outside gene matches: 10. Including cysteine and phenylalanine, the CDR3 has 17 amino acids. The CDR3 DNA has 51 bases and is translated from base 1. This TCR came from a man aged 18 to 29 with type 1 diabetes. The rearrangement joined TRBV27 to TRBJ2-1, with 11 bases in between that match TRBD2. The sequenced sample consisted of naive CD4+ T cells from blood. What the cell subset or site label conveys for this sample: true naive CD4+ T cells. The nucleotide sequence is TGTGCCAGCAGTTTAATACCAGGGGCTAGCGGGAGGAATGAGCAGTTCTTC. Translated, this gives CASSLIPGASGRNEQFF.